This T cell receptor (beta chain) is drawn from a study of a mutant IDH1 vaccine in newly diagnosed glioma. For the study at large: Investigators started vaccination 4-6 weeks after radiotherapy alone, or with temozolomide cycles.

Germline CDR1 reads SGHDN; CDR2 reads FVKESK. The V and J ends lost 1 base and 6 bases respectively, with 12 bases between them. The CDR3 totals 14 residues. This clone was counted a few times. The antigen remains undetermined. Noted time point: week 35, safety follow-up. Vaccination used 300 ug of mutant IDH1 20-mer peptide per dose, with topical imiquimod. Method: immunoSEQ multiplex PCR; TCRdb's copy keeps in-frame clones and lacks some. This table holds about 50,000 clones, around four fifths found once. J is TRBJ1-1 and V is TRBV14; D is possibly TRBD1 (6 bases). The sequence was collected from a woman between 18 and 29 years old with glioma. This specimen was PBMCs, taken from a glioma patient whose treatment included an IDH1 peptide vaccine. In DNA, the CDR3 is TGTGCCAGCAGCCAAGCCAGGGGTATGGCTGAAGCTTTCTTT. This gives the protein CASSQARGMAEAFF.